The rows below give T cell receptor beta chains drawn from one sample of a study of cytomegalovirus exposure and HLA in healthy donors. This table comes from immunoSEQ multiplex PCR, and its TCRdb copy is limited to in-frame clones, with some not included. The sample records 100,000 to 150,000 clones, about 80% being singletons. The sequencing sample was made of PBMCs. The receptors shown here come from a man under 40 in good health and CMV-seronegative. Both conserved end residues are part of each CDR3. Fields, in order: CDR3 DNA, CDR3 protein, V gene, clone size, D gene, J gene. D genes are given only for firm matches. Size tells how often a clone was seen (once, few, many) or the class of an expanded clone, and some rows leave it out.

TGTGCCAGTAGGACTAGCGGGAGCCGGGGAGCCGGGGAGCTGTTTTTT,CASRTSGSRGAGELFF,TRBV19,-,TRBD2,TRBJ2-2
TGTGCCAGCAGTTTATCGTTCAGGGGCCTGCCGGGCGAGCAGTACTTC,CASSLSFRGLPGEQYF,TRBV28,-,-,TRBJ2-7
TGCGCCAGCAGCCCGGGACAGGCGTGGACCGGGGAGCTGTTTTTT,CASSPGQAWTGELFF,TRBV5-1,-,TRBD1,TRBJ2-2
TGTGCCAGCAGCCCAAAGGCGGGTCGTTTGTCAGGGAACACTGAAGCTTTCTTT,CASSPKAGRLSGNTEAFF,TRBV7-3,few,-,TRBJ1-1
TGTGCCAGCAGCTGGTCACAGGGCCAAGAGACCCAGTACTTC,CASSWSQGQETQYF,TRBV7-7,few,-,TRBJ2-5
TGTGCCAGCAGTTTACGGCAGTACCTACGGGAGCAGTACTTC,CASSLRQYLREQYF,TRBV27,-,-,TRBJ2-5
TGTGCCAGCAAGAAGGACAGGAGACCCTACGAGCAGTACTTC,CASKKDRRPYEQYF,TRBV6-5,-,TRBD1,TRBJ2-7
TGTGCCAGTAGTACTCTAGGACTAGGGCTGGAGACCCAGTACTTC,CASSTLGLGLETQYF,TRBV19,-,TRBD2,TRBJ2-5
TGTGCCAGCAGCTTAATTTCCGTACTAGCGGGAGGGATTTCCTACAATGAGCAGTTCTTC,CASSLISVLAGGISYNEQFF,TRBV5-4,-,TRBD2,TRBJ2-1
TGCAGCGTATCAAGGACTAGCGGACCCTACGAGCAGTACTTC,CSVSRTSGPYEQYF,TRBV29-1,once,TRBD2,TRBJ2-7
TGTGCCAGCAGTTTTAGCGGGAATATTAAGGATGAGCAGTTCTTC,CASSFSGNIKDEQFF,TRBV28,-,TRBD2,TRBJ2-1
TGTGCCATCAGTGAGGTCTCGAGCGAGCAGTACTTC,CAISEVSSEQYF,TRBV10-3,-,-,TRBJ2-7
TGTGCCACCAGCAGCCCCCGGGTGGGTAGAAATCAGCCCCAGCATTTT,CATSSPRVGRNQPQHF,TRBV15,-,-,TRBJ1-5
TGTGCCAGCACCACCGACGACAGGTACAATGAGCAGTTCTTC,CASTTDDRYNEQFF,TRBV27,-,-,TRBJ2-1
TGTGCCAGCAGTTACGGCGGGGGCAATGAAGCTTTCTTT,CASSYGGGNEAFF,TRBV6-5,-,-,TRBJ1-1
TGTGCCAGTAGTATCGGGACAGTTTTCGCACGGGAGAACACCGGGGAGCTGTTTTTT,CASSIGTVFARENTGELFF,TRBV19,-,TRBD1,TRBJ2-2
TGTGCCACAGGGGGAAATTTTGACGACACAGAGGATACGCAGTATTTT,CATGGNFDDTEDTQYF,TRBV10-3,-,TRBD1,TRBJ2-3
TGTGCCAGCAGCTTAGGCCTGGTTGGACTAGTGGACACCGGGGAGCTGTTTTTT,CASSLGLVGLVDTGELFF,TRBV13,once,TRBD2,TRBJ2-2
TGTGCCAGCTCACCAGAGGCTTACGAGCAGTACTTC,CASSPEAYEQYF,TRBV18,-,-,TRBJ2-7
TGCGCCAGCAGCCACGGACAGGGAGGTGTGCCTGAGCAGTTCTTC,CASSHGQGGVPEQFF,TRBV4-1,few,TRBD1,TRBJ2-1
TGTGCCAGCAGCCGACTGAGCGGGAGGGAGTACAATGAGCAGTTCTTC,CASSRLSGREYNEQFF,TRBV11-2,-,TRBD2,TRBJ2-1
TGTGTCAGCAGCTTTTACCTCACGAGCTCTGGAAACACCATATATTTT,CVSSFYLTSSGNTIYF,TRBV28,-,-,TRBJ1-3
TGCGCCAGCAGCCAGGAAGCCGGGACAGGTTTTTACGAGCAGTACTTC,CASSQEAGTGFYEQYF,TRBV4-3,-,TRBD1,TRBJ2-7
TGTGCCAGCAGTTCACATGGAGGGGCTGGAAACACCATATATTTT,CASSSHGGAGNTIYF,TRBV28,few,-,TRBJ1-3
TGTGCCAGCAGCTTGTCGGCGGGAGTAAACGAGCAGTACTTC,CASSLSAGVNEQYF,TRBV5-4,-,TRBD2,TRBJ2-7
TGTGCCAGCAGTTCTAGCGGGAGGGCCGGTGTCCTGTACTTC,CASSSSGRAGVLYF,TRBV6-5,-,TRBD2,TRBJ2-7
TGTGCCAGCAGTTTAGCGGGGCCCTTAGGGCAGTACTTC,CASSLAGPLGQYF,TRBV27,-,-,TRBJ2-7
TGTGCCAGTAGTACGATGGCGGCTGGTGTGCAGTACTTC,CASSTMAAGVQYF,TRBV19,few,-,TRBJ2-7
TGTGCCAGCAGCTTGTTTGTCGTACTAGCTGGAGACGAGCAGTACTTC,CASSLFVVLAGDEQYF,TRBV5-6,few,-,TRBJ2-7
TGTGCCAGCAGTTTTTTCAGCGCACACACAGATACGCAGTATTTT,CASSFFSAHTDTQYF,TRBV27,-,-,TRBJ2-3
TGTGCCAGCAGTGCAGCGGGAGGGCCCGTGCAGTACTTC,CASSAAGGPVQYF,TRBV25-1,-,TRBD2,TRBJ2-7
TGTGCCAGCTGTGAGAGCTCCTACGAGCAGTACTTC,CASCESSYEQYF,TRBV7-9,-,-,TRBJ2-7
TGTGCCAGCAGCTTAAGCGCGGGAGGGCCGGATGAGCAGTACTTC,CASSLSAGGPDEQYF,TRBV7-6,-,TRBD2,TRBJ2-7
TGCGCCAGCAGTGGCGGGAACACCGGGGAGCTGTTTTTT,CASSGGNTGELFF,TRBV10-2,few,-,TRBJ2-2
TGTGCCAGAAGAAGTAGTTGGGGGGGGAGGGCTGGCAGGTCGGGCGAGCAGTACTTC,CARRSSWGGRAGRSGEQYF,TRBV7-5,-,-,TRBJ2-7
TGTGCCAGCCTCCTCGGGGATGGGGATCAGCCCCAGCATTTT,CASLLGDGDQPQHF,TRBV28,-,-,TRBJ1-5
TGCGCCAGCAGCCAAGGTCAGGTCCCTTATGGCTACACCTTC,CASSQGQVPYGYTF,TRBV4-1,-,-,TRBJ1-2
TGTGCCAGCAGAAAAACAGGGGACTCCTACGAGCAGTACTTC,CASRKTGDSYEQYF,TRBV6-5,-,TRBD1,TRBJ2-7
TGTGCCAGCAGCTTATGGGCGGGACAGGGTGCAGATACGCAGTATTTT,CASSLWAGQGADTQYF,TRBV7-2,-,TRBD1,TRBJ2-3
TGTGCCAGCTCACAGGGACAGGGAAATGGCTACACCTTC,CASSQGQGNGYTF,TRBV18,-,TRBD1,TRBJ1-2
TGTGCCAGCAGCCCGGATCTAGCGGGAGCAATTGAGCAGTTCTTC,CASSPDLAGAIEQFF,TRBV5-6,once,TRBD2,TRBJ2-1
TGCGCCAGCAGCTTTCCCGGGACAGGCACAGATACGCAGTATTTT,CASSFPGTGTDTQYF,TRBV5-1,once,TRBD1,TRBJ2-3
TGCAGCGTTGTCGGCGGACAAATGAACACTGAAGCTTTCTTT,CSVVGGQMNTEAFF,TRBV29-1,-,-,TRBJ1-1
TGTGCCAGCAGCTTCTCTAGCGGGAACGGCTACGAGCAGTACTTC,CASSFSSGNGYEQYF,TRBV7-8,few,TRBD2,TRBJ2-7
TGTGCCAGCTCACCATCTATGGGACATCTTGAAGCTTTCTTT,CASSPSMGHLEAFF,TRBV18,-,-,TRBJ1-1
TGTGCCTGGAGTCCTACGGGAGTTGAGACCCAGTACTTC,CAWSPTGVETQYF,TRBV30,-,-,TRBJ2-5
TGTGCCAGCAGTTTTTCGTACCAGAGAAGGAGGCACGAGCAGTACTTC,CASSFSYQRRRHEQYF,TRBV28,-,-,TRBJ2-7
TGCGCCAGCAGCGGAGGATCCAGCAATCAGCCCCAGCATTTT,CASSGGSSNQPQHF,TRBV4-1,-,-,TRBJ1-5
TGTGCCAGCAGCTTAGACCTCCGGGACAGGCTCGGCTACACCTTC,CASSLDLRDRLGYTF,TRBV7-9,-,TRBD1,TRBJ1-2
TGTGCCAGCTCACGACCGGGACAGGGGGCTGGTAATGAAAAACTGTTTTTT,CASSRPGQGAGNEKLFF,TRBV18,-,TRBD1,TRBJ1-4
TGTGCCAGCAGCCAGTTTCAGGGACTGGCTTCCACTGAAGCTTTCTTT,CASSQFQGLASTEAFF,TRBV7-2,once,-,TRBJ1-1
TGTGCCAGCAGCCGAGGGGGGACAGGGGGCTACGAGCAGTACTTC,CASSRGGTGGYEQYF,TRBV6-1,-,TRBD1,TRBJ2-7
TGTGCCAGTAGTATAGGCTGGCAGTTAGCCAAAAACATTCAGTACTTC,CASSIGWQLAKNIQYF,TRBV19,-,-,TRBJ2-4
TGTGCCAGCAGCTTTCAGGGGGACAATGAGCAGTTCTTC,CASSFQGDNEQFF,TRBV11-2,once,TRBD1,TRBJ2-1
TGCGCCAGCAGCTTGGACAGAACTTCCTACGAGCAGTACTTC,CASSLDRTSYEQYF,TRBV5-1,-,-,TRBJ2-7
TGTGCCAGCAGCTTTGCCGGCGGGGAGAACACCGGGGAGCTGTTTTTT,CASSFAGGENTGELFF,TRBV11-2,-,-,TRBJ2-2
TGCGCCAGCAGCTTGGTCGTCGGACAGGGTGGCGAGCAGTACTTC,CASSLVVGQGGEQYF,TRBV5-1,few,TRBD1,TRBJ2-7
TGTGCCACCAGCAGAGAAAGACTGACCCGGGGGACTGAAGCTTTCTTT,CATSRERLTRGTEAFF,TRBV15,-,-,TRBJ1-1
TGTGCCAGCAGTTTATTTTTTAAAGGGACTAGCCTGTTAGCGCAGTTCTTC,CASSLFFKGTSLLAQFF,TRBV27,-,TRBD2,TRBJ2-1
TGTGCCAGCAGCGCTATGTTGGCGGTGATCACAGATACGCAGTATTTT,CASSAMLAVITDTQYF,TRBV7-9,-,-,TRBJ2-3